Below are 31 T cell receptor beta chains sequenced from a single sample in a study of CD4+ T cells in melanoma. Clones were read by immunoSEQ multiplex PCR, and TCRdb kept only the in-frame ones, dropping some. The data hold approximately 110,000 clones, with 80% to 95% observed a single time. What was sequenced was peripheral blood. These receptors all come from a human donor with melanoma.

The gene calls are TRBV7-2 and TRBJ2-3; no definite D call. Germline-derived CDR1 and CDR2 are SGHTA and FQGNSA. This CDR3 is built from 15 residues. The germline V and J ends were trimmed by 5 bases and 1 base, with 13 bases remaining between them. CDR3 loop: CASSPVGSRTDTQYF. CDR3 nucleotide sequence: TGTGCCAGCAGCCCCGTCGGCAGTCGCACAGATACGCAGTATTTT.

Note on this clone: The junction departs from germline at one end; a sequencing error may be responsible. Other DNA sequences in the sample encode the same CDR3. The CDR3 here is CASSPPGSRWVDF. In nucleotides, the CDR3 is TGTGCCAGCAGTCCACCAGGATCCAGATGGGTGGACTTT. The V call is TRBV28, the J call TRBJ2-7; TRBD2 is a possible D gene (5 bases). CDR3 size: 13 residues. Germline CDR1 reads MDHEN; CDR2 reads SYDVKM.

The chain recombines TRBV13 with TRBJ1-1, with 8 nucleotides matching TRBD1. CDR1 PRHDT and CDR2 FYEKMQ come from the germline V gene (reference sequence). J was trimmed by 4 bases and V by 5 bases; bases with no gene match: 9. The CDR3 covers 15 residues. CDR3 amino acids: CASSPTGTGGTEAFF. DNA of the CDR3: TGTGCCAGCAGCCCGACCGGAACAGGGGGCACTGAAGCTTTCTTT. Looking up the rest from reference TRBV13 and TRBJ1-1 gives the full variable domain: AAGVIQSPRHLIKEKRETATLKCYPIPRHDTVYWYQQGPGQDPQFLISFYEKMQSDKGSIPDRFSAQQFSDYHSELNMSSLELGDSALYFCASSPTGTGGTEAFFGQGTRLTVV.

The chain has TRBV25-1 and TRBJ1-4; D is perhaps TRBD1 (5 bases). With 0 bases removed from V and 7 bases from J, the gap between germline ends came to 15 bases. Per the germline V gene, CDR1 is MGHDK and CDR2 is SYGVNS. The CDR3 covers 16 residues. The CDR3 loop reads CASSEYKSGAGEKLFF. As DNA, the CDR3 is TGTGCCAGCAGTGAATATAAAAGCGGGGCTGGTGAAAAACTGTTTTTT. The variable domain in full, completed from reference TRBV25-1 and TRBJ1-4, reads EADIYQTPRYLVIGTGKKITLECSQTMGHDKMYWYQQDPGMELHLIHYSYGVNSTEKGDLSSESTVSRIRTEHFPLTLESARPSHTSQYLCASSEYKSGAGEKLFFGSGTQLSVL.

The sample holds one count of this clone. The CDR3 nucleotides read TGTGCCAGCAGCTACCGCGGGCAAGGTACTGAAGCTTTCTTT. It is translated as CASSYRGQGTEAFF. This rearrangement joins TRBV7-2 to TRBJ1-1; D is uncertain. Trimming removed 4 bases at V and 5 bases at J, with 14 bases between. Per germline, CDR1 SGHTA and CDR2 FQGNSA. This CDR3 contains 14 residues.

The chain uses TRBV12-5 and TRBJ2-1; D is undetermined. Trimming cost V 7 bases and J 10 bases, with 23 bases left between them. The CDR3 spans 15 residues. In germline, CDR1 is LGHNT, CDR2 FRNRAP. The CDR3 DNA is TGTGCTAGTGCCCACGTCCGGGCCGGCGCGGCCGAGCAGTTCTTC. Amino acid sequence: CASAHVRAGAAEQFF.

This clone has just one count. The V gene is TRBV15, the J gene TRBJ1-6; D might be TRBD1 (5 bases). V dropped 0 bases and J dropped 9 bases, with 12 bases sitting between them. This CDR3 is 15 amino acids long. Germline loops: CDR1 LNHNV, CDR2 YYDKDF (reference sequence). The CDR3 DNA follows: TGTGCCACCAGCAGAGACGGAGGGGAAGGTTCACCCCTCCACTTT. It specifies CATSRDGGEGSPLHF.

This clone was counted only a few times. The J gene is TRBJ1-2, the V gene TRBV19, with D possibly being TRBD1 (6 bases). Trimming left V 7 bases short and J 7 bases short, with 16 bases between. Germline lookup yields CDR1 LNHDA and CDR2 SQIVND (reference sequence). The length of the CDR3 is 13 residues. CDR3 amino acids: CASTVNRVGGYTF. DNA of the CDR3: TGTGCCAGTACCGTCAACAGGGTTGGTGGCTACACCTTC.

Of note for this clone: One junction end does not reproduce the germline sequence, and a read error may be involved. The chain carries TRBV7-9 and TRBJ1-1; possible D gene TRBD1, 5 bases. CDR1 is SEHNR, CDR2 FQNEAQ, per germline (reference sequence). This CDR3 is built from 14 residues. The CDR3 sequence is CASNLGDSGTEAFF. In DNA form, the CDR3 reads TGTGCCAGCAACTTAGGGGACTCGGGAACTGAAGCTTTCTTT.

This clone was observed once. The chain joins TRBV5-5 to TRBJ1-4, with TRBD1 identical over 7 bases. V lost 5 bases, J lost 4 bases, and 2 bases stayed unmatched. The length of the CDR3 is 13 residues. The germline V gene encodes CDR1 SGHKS and CDR2 YYEKEE (reference sequence). In DNA, the CDR3 is TGTGCCAGCAGACGGGACAGTAATGAAAAACTGTTTTTT. Amino acids: CASRRDSNEKLFF.

V is TRBV5-5 and J is TRBJ2-1; D remains unclear. The V end was cut by 2 bases, the J end by 5 bases, with 11 bases between. CDR1 and CDR2 from the germline V gene are SGHKS and YYEKEE (reference sequence). The CDR3 has 14 amino acids. The CDR3 sequence is CASSFIGTHNEQFF. The CDR3 DNA sequence: TGTGCCAGCAGCTTTATAGGCACCCACAATGAGCAGTTCTTC.

The rearrangement links TRBV5-1 to TRBJ2-3, with D perhaps matching TRBD2 (5 bases). Trimming left V 4 bases short and J 0 bases short, with 9 bases between. The CDR3 sequence is 14 residues long. Germline assignment: CDR1 SGHRS and CDR2 YFSETQ. In DNA, the CDR3 is TGCGCCAGCAGCCTCTGGGAGAGCACAGATACGCAGTATTTT. Protein sequence: CASSLWESTDTQYF.

The J gene is TRBJ2-1, the V gene TRBV28, with 13 bases aligning to TRBD2. The CDR3 loop spans 16 amino acids. Losses at the gene ends were 4 bases for V and 4 bases for J; bases not matched to a gene: 4. CDR1 and CDR2 from the germline V gene are MDHEN and SYDVKM. The CDR3 spells CASSSTSGRFYNEQFF. The CDR3 nucleotides are TGTGCCAGCAGTTCGACTAGCGGGAGGTTTTACAATGAGCAGTTCTTC. The variable domain in full, with the rest retrieved from reference TRBV28 and TRBJ2-1, is DVKVTQSSRYLVKRTGEKVFLECVQDMDHENMFWYRQDPGLGLRLIYFSYDVKMKEKGDIPEGYSVSREKKERFSLILESASTNQTSMYLCASSSTSGRFYNEQFFGPGTRLTVL.

The CDR3 DNA sequence: TGTGCCAGCAGCTATCCGGGACAGGGCCCAGATACGCAGTATTTT. This encodes CASSYPGQGPDTQYF. The chain has TRBV7-2 and TRBJ2-3, with 9 positions matching TRBD1. This CDR3 region has 15 residues. Germline assignment: CDR1 SGHTA and CDR2 FQGNSA. Trimming at V came to 4 bases and at J to 4 bases, leaving 6 bases not matched to a gene.

The rearrangement joins TRBV4-3 to TRBJ2-7; D not certain. Germline loops: CDR1 LGHNA, CDR2 YSLEER. Deletions cut 7 bases from V and 4 bases from J, with 14 bases between. The CDR3 consists of 13 residues. CDR3 sequence: CASTANSGYEQYF. In DNA form, the CDR3 reads TGCGCCAGCACCGCAAATTCCGGGTACGAGCAGTACTTC.

CDR3 in amino acids: CASTERFKREGFKDTQYF. CDR3 in DNA: TGTGCCAGTACGGAACGCTTTAAGCGGGAGGGCTTTAAAGATACGCAGTATTTT. The rearrangement uses TRBV5-3 and TRBJ2-3; the match to TRBD2 covers 10 bases. TRBV5-3 is labeled an ORF, and its function is uncertain. With 8 bases clipped from V and 5 bases from J, the junction kept 20 bases outside the gene matches. This CDR3 has 18 residues.

The chain joins TRBV7-9 to TRBJ1-4; 7 bases are a match to TRBD1. This CDR3 has 13 residues. The V segment lost 6 bases and the J segment 6 bases; nucleotides outside the gene matches: 4. CDR1 and CDR2 from the germline V gene are SEHNR and FQNEAQ (reference sequence). DNA for the CDR3: TGTGCCAGCAGACAGGGGACGTATGAAAAACTGTTTTTT. Residues: CASRQGTYEKLFF. Supplemented by reference TRBV7-9 and TRBJ1-4, the full variable domain reads DTGVSQNPRHKITKRGQNVTFRCDPISEHNRLYWYRQTLGQGPEFLTYFQNEAQLEKSRLLSDRFSAERPKGSFSTLEIQRTEQGDSAMYLCASRQGTYEKLFFGSGTQLSVL.

J is TRBJ2-7 and V is TRBV7-2; 16 nucleotides agree with TRBD2. J lost 7 bases, V lost 5 bases, and 8 bases had no gene match. In germline, CDR1 is SGHTA, CDR2 FQGNSA. This CDR3 has 16 amino acids. CDR3: CASSQGLAGGLWEQYF. In DNA, the CDR3 is TGTGCCAGCAGCCAGGGACTAGCGGGAGGGCTTTGGGAGCAGTACTTC.

The V gene is TRBV28, the J gene TRBJ2-4, with TRBD1 as a possible D gene (6 bases). The CDR3 loop spans 15 amino acids. CDR1 is MDHEN and CDR2 is SYDVKM in the germline V gene. V was trimmed by 7 bases and J by 6 bases, leaving 19 bases between them. The CDR3: CASTFSQGLGNIQYF. The CDR3 DNA reads TGTGCCAGCACCTTCAGTCAGGGGCTTGGAAACATTCAGTACTTC.

The chain recombines TRBV7-6 with TRBJ1-1; D is undetermined. Trimming removed 8 bases from V and 2 bases from J, with 21 bases in between. CDR1 and CDR2 from the germline V gene are SGHVS and FNYEAQ. This CDR3 is built from 16 residues. CDR3 amino acids: CASPAGPFTINTEAFF. The CDR3 DNA sequence: TGTGCCAGCCCCGCCGGGCCGTTTACCATAAACACTGAAGCTTTCTTT.

The chain employs TRBV9 and TRBJ2-1; possibly TRBD1 for D (6 bases). V lost 4 bases and J 5 bases, leaving 13 bases between the germline ends. Germline V gives CDR1 SGDLS, CDR2 YYNGEE. This CDR3 is 14 amino acids long. For the CDR3, the DNA is TGTGCCAGCAGCACCTCGGGACAAAACAATGAGCAGTTCTTC. It specifies CASSTSGQNNEQFF.

The V and J genes are TRBV30 and TRBJ2-1; D is unclear. V dropped 2 bases and J dropped 10 bases, with 9 bases sitting between them. Germline assignment: CDR1 GTSNPN and CDR2 SVGIG (reference sequence). CDR3 length: 11 residues. DNA for the CDR3: TGTGCCTGGAGTACACACCCAGAGCAGTTCTTC. Its protein product is CAWSTHPEQFF.

J is TRBJ2-5 and V is TRBV4-1, with a weak D call TRBD2 (6 bases). Germline CDR1 reads MGHRA; CDR2 reads YSYEKL. CDR3 length equals 15 residues. Trimming shortened V by 2 bases and J by 3 bases, and 13 bases separated the two germline ends. CDR3: CASSQPEGGKETQYF. For the CDR3, the DNA is TGCGCCAGCAGCCAACCAGAGGGAGGTAAAGAGACCCAGTACTTC.

V and J are TRBV11-3 and TRBJ2-3; 13 bases are shared with TRBD2. Germline loops: CDR1 SGHNT, CDR2 YENEEA. Unmatched junction bases numbered 11, after V lost 5 bases and J lost 6 bases. The CDR3 loop spans 17 amino acids. CDR3 bases: TGTGCCAGCAGCCGGGGACTAGCGGGATCCCAAACGGATACGCAGTATTTT. It translates to CASSRGLAGSQTDTQYF.

The chain joins TRBV11-2 to TRBJ1-1, with a weak D call TRBD1 (6 bases). CDR1 SGHAT and CDR2 FQNNGV come from the germline V gene. The length of the CDR3 is 15 residues. The V end lost 5 bases, the J end lost 1 base, and 14 bases lay between the germline ends. The CDR3 nucleotides read TGTGCCAGCAGCCTGAGCGGGGGCGGGAACACTGAAGCTTTCTTT. It encodes CASSLSGGGNTEAFF.

Only one count was recorded for this clone. The chain employs TRBV19 and TRBJ2-7, with 12 bases that match TRBD1. In germline, CDR1 is LNHDA, CDR2 SQIVND (reference sequence). The CDR3 has 14 residues. J lost 7 bases, V lost 8 bases, and 9 bases had no gene match. Here the CDR3 DNA reads TGTGCCAGTGCCCGGGACAGGGGGCCGGGAGAGCAGTACTTC. Its protein is CASARDRGPGEQYF.

V gene TRBV4-1 combines with J gene TRBJ2-7; D is uncertain. This CDR3 contains 16 residues. The germline V and J ends were trimmed by 0 bases and 3 bases, with 15 bases remaining between them. The germline V gene encodes CDR1 MGHRA and CDR2 YSYEKL. The CDR3 is CASSQESLEANYEQYF. The CDR3, as DNA: TGCGCCAGCAGCCAAGAAAGCTTAGAGGCCAACTACGAGCAGTACTTC.

The CDR3 nucleotides read TGCGCCAGCAGCCCGGTCGGTGCTAGCGGTAATACCTACGAGCAGTACTTC. This codes for CASSPVGASGNTYEQYF. The rearrangement links TRBV4-1 to TRBJ2-7; 7 nucleotides agree with TRBD2. The germline CDR1 and CDR2 sequences are MGHRA and YSYEKL. This CDR3 region has 17 residues. V lost 4 bases to trimming and J lost 2 bases; unmatched junction nucleotides: 14.

This rearrangement joins TRBV6-5 to TRBJ2-5, with D uncertain. Judging by the DNA end, TRBJ2-7 fits better; the J call may be wrong. The CDR3 sequence is 11 residues long. The germline gives CDR1 MNHEY, CDR2 SVGAGI. In DNA, the CDR3 is TGTGCCAGCAGTTCCCTCGGCGAGCAGTACTTC. As protein: CASSSLGEQYF.

The genes are TRBV6-1 and TRBJ2-7, with D unresolved. Germline V CDR1 and CDR2: MNHNS, SASEGT. The CDR3 length is 13 residues. V dropped 8 bases and J dropped 4 bases, with 15 bases sitting between them. DNA of the CDR3: TGTGCCAGCCACCGGCTCGGAGTTTACGAGCAGTACTTC. This gives the protein CASHRLGVYEQYF.

The count of this clone is one. V usage is TRBV7-2 and J usage is TRBJ2-5, with 8 bases matching TRBD2. The length of the CDR3 is 16 residues. Germline values: CDR1 SGHTA, CDR2 FQGNSA. The V gene end was trimmed by 0 bases and the J gene end by 5 bases; junction bases not matched to a gene: 8. The chain's CDR3 is CASSLAGAGGYETQYF. The CDR3 DNA is TGTGCCAGCAGCTTAGCCGGGGCGGGGGGCTATGAGACCCAGTACTTC.